Shown below are 9 T cell receptor beta chains from a single sample sequenced in a study of T cells in Graves' hyperthyroidism and ophthalmopathy (dated by TCRdb to between 2019 and 2020). Library construction relied on multiplex PCR. This sample was sequenced with an Illumina HiSeq 2000. The TCR beta CDR3 regions were amplified from the RNA transcripts. The first round of RT-PCR for the TCR CDR3 was performed with the HTBI primer set and the Qiagen OneStep RT-PCR kit. In TCRdb, the public reads were trimmed at Q25 with fastp and aligned with MiXCR, with productive beta chains retained. When rows share a CDR3 protein, they turn into one entry using the most common DNA and genes. This sample comprises some 370,000 distinct CDR3 sequences, approximately 18% of them detected only once. Jointly, the top ten make up around a third of the sample. Sequences were obtained from blood. These receptors were collected from a woman aged 30 to 39 with Graves' hyperthyroidism that later progressed to Graves' ophthalmopathy.

Details on this clonotype: An end of the junction differs from the germline gene, which may be a read error. The V and J genes are TRBV27 and TRBJ2-2; 10 bases fit TRBD1. Germline CDR1 is MNHEY and CDR2 is SMNVEV (reference sequence). This CDR3 region has 17 residues. CDR3: CAGSQVGGTGVSGELFF. DNA for the CDR3: TGTGCCGGCAGCCAGGTGGGCGGGACAGGGGTTTCCGGGGAGCTGTTTTTT.

Ten or more counts support this clonotype. This rearrangement joins TRBV10-3 to TRBJ2-7; D is unresolved. The CDR3 totals 13 residues. CDR1 and CDR2 (germline): ENHRY, SYGVKD. V lost 3 bases to trimming and J lost 4 bases, with 10 bases between them. The CDR3, as DNA: TGTGCCATCAGTGACCCCGGCCTTTACGAGCAGTACTTC. Amino acid sequence: CAISDPGLYEQYF.

At least ten counts were recorded for this clonotype. CDR3 protein: CASRRQGNEQFF. CDR3 nucleotide sequence: TGTGCCAGCAGGCGACAGGGGAATGAGCAGTTCTTC. This chain joins TRBV6-1 and TRBJ2-1, with 8 positions matching TRBD1. V shed 6 bases and J 7 bases; nucleotides not matched to a gene: 2. Per germline, CDR1 MNHNS and CDR2 SASEGT. The CDR3 runs to 12 residues.

The rearrangement uses TRBV4-1 and TRBJ2-5, with D perhaps matching TRBD2 (6 bases). CDR3 length equals 15 residues. CDR1 MGHRA and CDR2 YSYEKL come from the germline V gene. Trimming cost V 1 base and J 1 base, with 10 bases left between them. CDR3 amino acids: CASSQGLALQETQYF. CDR3 sequence (DNA): TGCGCCAGCAGCCAAGGGCTAGCGCTCCAAGAGACCCAGTACTTC.

This clonotype was found many times. The chain is built from TRBV12-3 or TRBV12-4 and TRBJ2-3; 8 nucleotides align to TRBD2. This CDR3 contains 16 residues. The V segment lost 1 base and the J segment 1 base; nucleotides outside the gene matches: 4. The CDR3 sequence is CASSLVVSGGTDTQYF. For the CDR3, the DNA is TGTGCCAGCAGTTTAGTAGTTAGCGGGGGCACAGATACGCAGTATTTT.

Remarks on this clonotype: A read error is possible here, since a much larger clone lies one base away. The V call is TRBV5-6, the J call TRBJ2-3; D tentatively fits TRBD1 or TRBD2 (5 bases each). The germline V gene encodes CDR1 SGHDT and CDR2 YYEEEE. V was pared by 6 bases and J by 7 bases, with 21 bases between. The CDR3 runs 15 residues. This CDR3 reads CASNPRGRVLNTQYF. The CDR3, as DNA: TGTGCCAGCAATCCCCGGGGCAGGGTTTTGAATACGCAGTATTTT.

There are many counts of this clonotype. The chain links TRBV2 to TRBJ2-7; tentatively, D is TRBD1 (6 bases). The CDR3 has 13 amino acids. Germline V CDR1 and CDR2: SNHLY, FYNNEI. Trimming shortened V by 2 bases and J by 4 bases, and 9 bases separated the two germline ends. The CDR3: CASSETGWYEQYF. Here the CDR3 DNA reads TGTGCCAGCAGTGAAACAGGGTGGTACGAGCAGTACTTC.

The table lists this clonotype with many counts. This rearrangement joins TRBV28 to TRBJ1-3, with 8 bases fitting TRBD1. The CDR3 spans 15 residues. The V gene's germline CDR1 is MDHEN and CDR2 SYDVKM. Germline trimming cut 5 bases from V and 0 bases from J; bases unmatched to any gene: 3. CDR3 loop: CASSGTGGSGNTIYF. DNA for the CDR3: TGTGCCAGCAGTGGAACAGGGGGCTCTGGAAACACCATATATTTT.

This clonotype was detected many times. This chain connects TRBV5-5 to TRBJ2-1, with 14 bases matching TRBD2. The CDR3 covers 19 residues. Germline V gene data show CDR1 as SGHKS and CDR2 as YYEKEE (reference sequence). The V gene end was trimmed by 4 bases and the J gene end by 2 bases; junction bases not matched to a gene: 11. The CDR3 region has the DNA TGTGCCAGCAGCCATAACCGGGGACTAGCGGGAGTTACCTACAATGAGCAGTTCTTC. Residues: CASSHNRGLAGVTYNEQFF. Full variable domain (missing parts from reference TRBV5-5 and TRBJ2-1): DAGVTQSPTHLIKTRGQQVTLRCSPISGHKSVSWYQQVLGQGPQFIFQYYEKEERGRGNFPDRFSARQFPNYSSELNVNALLLGDSALYLCASSHNRGLAGVTYNEQFFGPGTRLTVL.